This is a list of T cell receptor beta chains from one sample in a study of blood T cell repertoires in COVID-19. Using immunoSEQ multiplex PCR, the repertoire was profiled, and TCRdb retains in-frame clones only, with some absent. The sample lists over 200,000 clones, about nine tenths occurring once. Sequencing was done on a sample of peripheral blood. The receptor set was obtained from a young man who had recovered from COVID-19. The CDR3 runs from the conserved cysteine through the conserved F or W. D genes are given only for firm matches. Size is omitted from some rows. Given values are once, few, many or a class for expanded clones.

abundance: NA
d_gene: NA
j_gene: TRBJ1-2
v_gene: TRBV4-2
CDR3nt: TGTGCCAGCAGCCAAGATACCGGCAGGGAAAACTATGGCTACACCTTC
CDR3aa: CASSQDTGRENYGYTF

abundance: once
d_gene: TRBD1
j_gene: TRBJ1-5
v_gene: TRBV18
CDR3nt: TGTGCCAGCTCATCCTCTGGACAGGGGACCAGCAATCAGCCCCAGCATTTT
CDR3aa: CASSSSGQGTSNQPQHF

abundance: NA
d_gene: NA
j_gene: TRBJ2-3
v_gene: TRBV12-3/TRBV12-4
CDR3nt: TGTGCCAGCAGTCAGACAGATAATACGCAGTATTTT
CDR3aa: CASSQTDNTQYF

abundance: NA
d_gene: TRBD1
j_gene: TRBJ1-4
v_gene: TRBV11-2
CDR3nt: TGTGCCAGCAGCCCGAGGACAGGGACAGAGGGAAAACTGTTTTTT
CDR3aa: CASSPRTGTEGKLFF

abundance: few
d_gene: TRBD1
j_gene: TRBJ2-1
v_gene: TRBV5-8
CDR3nt: TGTGCCAGCAACCGGGACAGGGTTCACAATGAGCAGTTCTTC
CDR3aa: CASNRDRVHNEQFF

abundance: NA
d_gene: NA
j_gene: TRBJ1-1
v_gene: TRBV29-1
CDR3nt: TGCAGCGTTGACTCCCATACAGGGACCATGAACACTGAAGCTTTCTTT
CDR3aa: CSVDSHTGTMNTEAFF

abundance: NA
d_gene: NA
j_gene: TRBJ1-2
v_gene: TRBV30
CDR3nt: TGTGCCTGGAAGGGCTTTTCGAGGGAAGGCTATGGCTACACCTTC
CDR3aa: CAWKGFSREGYGYTF

abundance: many
d_gene: TRBD2
j_gene: TRBJ2-3
v_gene: TRBV12-3/TRBV12-4
CDR3nt: TGTGCCAGCAGTTGGGGACTAGCGAATACGCAGTATTTT
CDR3aa: CASSWGLANTQYF

abundance: few
d_gene: NA
j_gene: TRBJ2-5
v_gene: TRBV30
CDR3nt: TGTGCCTGGAGTGTAATTGGGTCGGGAGAGACCCAGTACTTC
CDR3aa: CAWSVIGSGETQYF

abundance: once
d_gene: TRBD1
j_gene: TRBJ2-1
v_gene: TRBV2
CDR3nt: TGTGCCAGCAGTGTGCAGGGGGTGACTGAGCAGTTCTTC
CDR3aa: CASSVQGVTEQFF

abundance: NA
d_gene: NA
j_gene: TRBJ1-2
v_gene: TRBV27
CDR3nt: TGTGCCAGCAGCCCAAGGGGGAAATGGGATGGCTACACCTTC
CDR3aa: CASSPRGKWDGYTF

abundance: NA
d_gene: NA
j_gene: TRBJ2-7
v_gene: TRBV13
CDR3nt: TGTGCCAGCAGCCGCCAGGATGGCGAGCAGTACTTC
CDR3aa: CASSRQDGEQYF

abundance: few
d_gene: TRBD2
j_gene: TRBJ2-7
v_gene: TRBV6-5
CDR3nt: TGTGCCAGCAGTTACCGCGGGGGGACGGTCTACGAGCAGTACTTC
CDR3aa: CASSYRGGTVYEQYF

abundance: NA
d_gene: NA
j_gene: TRBJ2-1
v_gene: TRBV5-8
CDR3nt: TGTGCCAGCAGCTTGGGGCAGGGAGGATCCAATGAGCAGTTCTTC
CDR3aa: CASSLGQGGSNEQFF

abundance: NA
d_gene: NA
j_gene: TRBJ2-7
v_gene: TRBV5-6
CDR3nt: TGTGCCAGCAGCCCAACAGGCTCCTACGAGCAGTACTTC
CDR3aa: CASSPTGSYEQYF

abundance: few
d_gene: NA
j_gene: TRBJ1-3
v_gene: TRBV27
CDR3nt: TGTGCCAGCAGTAAATTACCCACCAGGGTCCTCAACTCTGGAAACACCATATATTTT
CDR3aa: CASSKLPTRVLNSGNTIYF

abundance: NA
d_gene: NA
j_gene: TRBJ1-2
v_gene: TRBV28
CDR3nt: TGTGCCAGCAGTTTATTCGGGCGGGTCGGGAGCACTAACTATGGCTACACCTTC
CDR3aa: CASSLFGRVGSTNYGYTF

abundance: NA
d_gene: TRBD1
j_gene: TRBJ2-3
v_gene: TRBV7-6
CDR3nt: TGTGCCAGCAGCCTCGGACAGGGGCCAGATACGCAGTATTTT
CDR3aa: CASSLGQGPDTQYF

abundance: NA
d_gene: TRBD1
j_gene: TRBJ1-6
v_gene: TRBV7-9
CDR3nt: TGTGCCAGCAGCAGCGGGACAGGGGATTCACCCCTCCACTTT
CDR3aa: CASSSGTGDSPLHF

abundance: NA
d_gene: TRBD2
j_gene: TRBJ2-5
v_gene: TRBV7-9
CDR3nt: TGTGCCAGCAGCTTAGCGGGGGGACTATGGGAGACCCAGTACTTC
CDR3aa: CASSLAGGLWETQYF

abundance: NA
d_gene: NA
j_gene: TRBJ1-1
v_gene: TRBV2
CDR3nt: TGTGCCAGCAACCCTTGGAGAGGGTTGAACACTGAAGCTTTCTTT
CDR3aa: CASNPWRGLNTEAFF

abundance: NA
d_gene: TRBD2
j_gene: TRBJ2-3
v_gene: TRBV9
CDR3nt: TGTGCCAGCAGCCCACTAGCGGGGGGGAGCACAGATACGCAGTATTTT
CDR3aa: CASSPLAGGSTDTQYF

abundance: NA
d_gene: NA
j_gene: TRBJ1-1
v_gene: TRBV7-9
CDR3nt: TGTGCCAGCAGCTCATGGCCACAGGGCGCTGAAGCTTTCTTT
CDR3aa: CASSSWPQGAEAFF

abundance: once
d_gene: NA
j_gene: TRBJ1-2
v_gene: TRBV3-1/TRBV3-2
CDR3nt: TGTGCCAGCAGCCAAGATGCGGGGAGGAACGGCTACACCTTC
CDR3aa: CASSQDAGRNGYTF

abundance: NA
d_gene: TRBD1
j_gene: TRBJ1-2
v_gene: TRBV4-1
CDR3nt: TGCGCCAGCAGCCCTCCCGGGACAGGGGACTATGGCTACACCTTC
CDR3aa: CASSPPGTGDYGYTF

abundance: NA
d_gene: TRBD1
j_gene: TRBJ1-4
v_gene: TRBV29-1
CDR3nt: TGCAGCGTTGAAAGTGGGACAGGCGGTGAAAAACTGTTTTTT
CDR3aa: CSVESGTGGEKLFF

abundance: NA
d_gene: TRBD1
j_gene: TRBJ2-7
v_gene: TRBV4-3
CDR3nt: TGCGCCAGCAGCCAAGATTGGGGGGACAGGGGCTACGAGCAGTACTTC
CDR3aa: CASSQDWGDRGYEQYF

abundance: once
d_gene: TRBD1
j_gene: TRBJ1-3
v_gene: TRBV18
CDR3nt: TGTGCCAGCTCACCACCGAGTAACGGACAGGGAGGAAACACCATATATTTT
CDR3aa: CASSPPSNGQGGNTIYF

abundance: few
d_gene: NA
j_gene: TRBJ2-2
v_gene: TRBV5-1
CDR3nt: TGCGCCAGCAGCAAGAGTACGTCAGGTACTACCGGGGAGCTGTTTTTT
CDR3aa: CASSKSTSGTTGELFF

abundance: NA
d_gene: NA
j_gene: TRBJ1-2
v_gene: TRBV18
CDR3nt: TGTGCCAGCTCACCGCCGCAGAATGGCTACACCTTC
CDR3aa: CASSPPQNGYTF

abundance: once
d_gene: TRBD1
j_gene: TRBJ2-4
v_gene: TRBV10-2
CDR3nt: TGCGCCAGCAGAAGACAGGGGGCCAAAAACATTCAGTACTTC
CDR3aa: CASRRQGAKNIQYF

abundance: NA
d_gene: TRBD2
j_gene: TRBJ2-1
v_gene: TRBV6-1
CDR3nt: TGTGCCAGCAGTGAAACGACGGCGGGGGGGCAGTTCTTC
CDR3aa: CASSETTAGGQFF

abundance: once
d_gene: TRBD1
j_gene: TRBJ2-5
v_gene: TRBV7-8
CDR3nt: TGTGCCAGCAGTTCCAACAGGGGTAGAAAGACCCAGTACTTC
CDR3aa: CASSSNRGRKTQYF

abundance: once
d_gene: TRBD2
j_gene: TRBJ2-3
v_gene: TRBV3-1/TRBV3-2
CDR3nt: TGTGCCAGCAGCCAAGTATGGGGGGGATACACAGATACGCAGTATTTT
CDR3aa: CASSQVWGGYTDTQYF

abundance: NA
d_gene: NA
j_gene: TRBJ2-7
v_gene: TRBV7-2
CDR3nt: TGTGCCAGCAGCTTCTATGAATACGAGCAGTACTTC
CDR3aa: CASSFYEYEQYF

abundance: once
d_gene: TRBD1
j_gene: TRBJ1-5
v_gene: TRBV5-8
CDR3nt: TGTGCCAGCAGCTTGTTCTGGGGCCGGTCCGCAGGGGGCCTCAAACCCCAGCATTTT
CDR3aa: CASSLFWGRSAGGLKPQHF

abundance: NA
d_gene: NA
j_gene: TRBJ1-2
v_gene: TRBV21-1
CDR3nt: TGTGCCAGCAGCAAAAAGTCGGGACAGAGACTTAACTATGGCTACACCTTC
CDR3aa: CASSKKSGQRLNYGYTF